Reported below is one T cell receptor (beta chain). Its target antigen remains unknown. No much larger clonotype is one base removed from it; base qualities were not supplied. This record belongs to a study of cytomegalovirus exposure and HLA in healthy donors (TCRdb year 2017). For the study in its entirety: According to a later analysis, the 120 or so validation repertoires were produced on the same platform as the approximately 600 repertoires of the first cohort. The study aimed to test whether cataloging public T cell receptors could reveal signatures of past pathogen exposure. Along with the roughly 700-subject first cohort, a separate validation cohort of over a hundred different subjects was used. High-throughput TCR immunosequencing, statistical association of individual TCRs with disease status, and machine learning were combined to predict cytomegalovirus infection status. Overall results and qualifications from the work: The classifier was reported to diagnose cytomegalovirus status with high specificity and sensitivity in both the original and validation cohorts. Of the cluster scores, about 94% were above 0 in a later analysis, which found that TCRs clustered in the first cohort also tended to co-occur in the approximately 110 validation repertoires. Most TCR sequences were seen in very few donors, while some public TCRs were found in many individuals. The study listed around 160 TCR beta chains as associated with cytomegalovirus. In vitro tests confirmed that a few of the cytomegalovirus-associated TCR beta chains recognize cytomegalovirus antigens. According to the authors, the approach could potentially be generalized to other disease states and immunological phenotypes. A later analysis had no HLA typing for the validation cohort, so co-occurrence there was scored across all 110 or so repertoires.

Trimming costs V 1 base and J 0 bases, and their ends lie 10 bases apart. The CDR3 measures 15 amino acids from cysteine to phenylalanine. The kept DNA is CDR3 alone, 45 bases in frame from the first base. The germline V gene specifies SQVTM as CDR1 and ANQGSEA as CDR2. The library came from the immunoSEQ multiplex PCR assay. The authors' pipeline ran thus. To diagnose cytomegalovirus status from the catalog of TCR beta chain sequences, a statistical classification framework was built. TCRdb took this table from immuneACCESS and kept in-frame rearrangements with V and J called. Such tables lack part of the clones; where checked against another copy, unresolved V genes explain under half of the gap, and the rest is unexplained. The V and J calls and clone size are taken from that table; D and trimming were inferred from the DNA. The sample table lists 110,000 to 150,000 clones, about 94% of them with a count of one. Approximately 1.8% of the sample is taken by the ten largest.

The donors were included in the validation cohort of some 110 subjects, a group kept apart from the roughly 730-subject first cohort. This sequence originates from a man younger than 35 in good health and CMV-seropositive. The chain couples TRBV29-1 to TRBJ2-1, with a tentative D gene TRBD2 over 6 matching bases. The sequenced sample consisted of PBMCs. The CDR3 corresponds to CSVEGGTRSYNEQFF. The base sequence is TGCAGCGTTGAAGGCGGGACCCGCTCCTACAATGAGCAGTTCTTC.